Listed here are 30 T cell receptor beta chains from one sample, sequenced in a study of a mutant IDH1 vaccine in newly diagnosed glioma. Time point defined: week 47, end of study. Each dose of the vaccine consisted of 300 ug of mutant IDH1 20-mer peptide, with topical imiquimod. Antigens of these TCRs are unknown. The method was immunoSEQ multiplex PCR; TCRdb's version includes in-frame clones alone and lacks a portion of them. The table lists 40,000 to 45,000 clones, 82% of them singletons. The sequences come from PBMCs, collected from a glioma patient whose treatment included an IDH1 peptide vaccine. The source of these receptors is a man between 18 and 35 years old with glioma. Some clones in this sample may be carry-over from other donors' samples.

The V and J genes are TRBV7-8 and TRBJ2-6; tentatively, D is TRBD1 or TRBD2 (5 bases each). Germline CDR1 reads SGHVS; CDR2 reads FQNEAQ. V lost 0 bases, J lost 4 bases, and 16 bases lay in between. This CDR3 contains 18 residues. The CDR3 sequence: CASSLAQGWGKGANVLTF. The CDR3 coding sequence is TGTGCCAGCAGCTTAGCGCAGGGATGGGGGAAGGGGGCCAACGTCCTGACTTTC.

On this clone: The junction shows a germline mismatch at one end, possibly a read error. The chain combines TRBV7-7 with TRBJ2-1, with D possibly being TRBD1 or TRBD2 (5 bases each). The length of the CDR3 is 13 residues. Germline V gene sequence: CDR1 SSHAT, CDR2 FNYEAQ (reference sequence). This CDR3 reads CASSPGPNNEQFF. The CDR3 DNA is TGTGCTAGCAGTCCGGGACCGAACAATGAGCAGTTCTTC.

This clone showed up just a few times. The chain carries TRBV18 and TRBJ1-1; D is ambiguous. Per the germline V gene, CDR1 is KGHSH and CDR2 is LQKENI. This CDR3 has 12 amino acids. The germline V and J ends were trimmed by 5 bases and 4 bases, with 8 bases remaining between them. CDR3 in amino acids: CASSATSTEAFF. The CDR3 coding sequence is TGTGCCAGCTCAGCTACAAGCACTGAAGCTTTCTTT.

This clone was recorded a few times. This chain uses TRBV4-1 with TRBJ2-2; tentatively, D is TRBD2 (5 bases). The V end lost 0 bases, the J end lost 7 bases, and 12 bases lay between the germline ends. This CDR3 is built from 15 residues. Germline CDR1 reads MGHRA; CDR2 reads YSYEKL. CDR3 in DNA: TGCGCCAGCAGCCAAGATCCGGAGGTTGGCGGGGAGCTGTTTTTT. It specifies CASSQDPEVGGELFF.

The CDR3 reads CASRTHASGANVLTF. CDR3 coding DNA: TGTGCCAGCAGAACTCACGCCTCTGGGGCCAACGTCCTGACTTTC. The chain carries TRBV6-5 and TRBJ2-6; no reliable D call. There are 15 residues in the CDR3. Germline V gene data show CDR1 as MNHEY and CDR2 as SVGAGI. Trimming stripped 6 bases from V and 0 bases from J, with 9 bases between.

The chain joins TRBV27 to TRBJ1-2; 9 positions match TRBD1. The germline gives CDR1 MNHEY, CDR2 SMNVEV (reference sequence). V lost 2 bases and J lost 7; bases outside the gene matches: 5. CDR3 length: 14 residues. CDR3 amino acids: CASSLTGTGIGYTF. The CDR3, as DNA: TGTGCCAGCAGTTTAACCGGGACAGGGATTGGCTACACCTTC.

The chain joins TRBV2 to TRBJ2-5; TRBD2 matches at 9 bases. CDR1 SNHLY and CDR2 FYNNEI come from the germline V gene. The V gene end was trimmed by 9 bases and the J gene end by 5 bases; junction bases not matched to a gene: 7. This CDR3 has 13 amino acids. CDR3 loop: CASRGGAPETQYF. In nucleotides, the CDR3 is TGTGCCAGTCGCGGGGGGGCGCCCGAGACCCAGTACTTC.

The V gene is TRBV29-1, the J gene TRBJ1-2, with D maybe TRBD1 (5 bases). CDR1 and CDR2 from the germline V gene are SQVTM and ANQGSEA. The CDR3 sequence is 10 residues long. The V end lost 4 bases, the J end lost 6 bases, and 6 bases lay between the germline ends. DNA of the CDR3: TGCAGCGTTGGGGGGGATGGCTACACCTTC. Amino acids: CSVGGDGYTF.

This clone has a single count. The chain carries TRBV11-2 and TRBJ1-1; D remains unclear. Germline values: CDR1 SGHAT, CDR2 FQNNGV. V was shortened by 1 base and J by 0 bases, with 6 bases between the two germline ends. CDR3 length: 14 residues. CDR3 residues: CASSLGHLNTEAFF. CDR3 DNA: TGTGCCAGCAGCTTAGGACACCTGAACACTGAAGCTTTCTTT. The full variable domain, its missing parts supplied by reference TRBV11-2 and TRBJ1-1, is EAGVAQSPRYKIIEKRQSVAFWCNPISGHATLYWYQQILGQGPKLLIQFQNNGVVDDSQLPKDRFSAERLKGVDSTLKIQPAKLEDSAVYLCASSLGHLNTEAFFGQGTRLTVV.

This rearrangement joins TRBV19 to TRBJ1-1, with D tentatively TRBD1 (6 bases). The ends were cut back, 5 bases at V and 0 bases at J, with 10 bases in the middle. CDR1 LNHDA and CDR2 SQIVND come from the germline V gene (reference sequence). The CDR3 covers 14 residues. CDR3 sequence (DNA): TGTGCCAGTAGTGCGGGACATCTGAACACTGAAGCTTTCTTT. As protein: CASSAGHLNTEAFF.

DNA for the CDR3: TGTGCCAGTAGTGTCTCCGGGGAGGGAAGCTCCTACGAGCAGTACTTC. This translates into CASSVSGEGSSYEQYF. The chain has TRBV19 and TRBJ2-7, with 7 bases matching TRBD2. This CDR3 has 16 amino acids. J gave up 0 bases and V 5 bases, and 10 bases lay outside the gene matches. In germline, CDR1 is LNHDA, CDR2 SQIVND (reference sequence). The full variable domain, completed using reference TRBV19 and TRBJ2-7, is DGGITQSPKYLFRKEGQNVTLSCEQNLNHDAMYWYRQDPGQGLRLIYYSQIVNDFQKGDIAEGYSVSREKKESFPLTVTSAQKNPTAFYLCASSVSGEGSSYEQYFGPGTRLTVT.

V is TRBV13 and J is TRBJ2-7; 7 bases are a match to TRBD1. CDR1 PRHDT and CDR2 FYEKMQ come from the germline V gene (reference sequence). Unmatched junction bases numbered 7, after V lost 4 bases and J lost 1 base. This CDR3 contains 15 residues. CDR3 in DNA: TGTGCCAGCAGCTCGTTCCGGGACAGATCCTACGAGCAGTACTTC. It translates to CASSSFRDRSYEQYF.

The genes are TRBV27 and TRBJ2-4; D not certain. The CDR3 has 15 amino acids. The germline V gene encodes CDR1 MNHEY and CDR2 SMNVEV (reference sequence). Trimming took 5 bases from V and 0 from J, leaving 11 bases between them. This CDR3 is CASSPGWRAKNIQYF. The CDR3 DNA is TGTGCCAGCAGTCCCGGATGGAGAGCCAAAAACATTCAGTACTTC.

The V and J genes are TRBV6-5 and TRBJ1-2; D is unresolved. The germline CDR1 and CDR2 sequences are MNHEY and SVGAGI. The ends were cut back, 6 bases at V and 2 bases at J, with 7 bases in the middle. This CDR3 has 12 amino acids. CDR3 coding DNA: TGTGCCAGCAGGGACCTGAACTATGGCTACACCTTC. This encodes CASRDLNYGYTF.

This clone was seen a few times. CDR3 loop: CASSLQAGNTEAFF. The CDR3 DNA follows: TGTGCCAGCAGCTTACAGGCCGGGAACACTGAAGCTTTCTTT. V and J are TRBV7-3 and TRBJ1-1; D remains ambiguous. The CDR3 spans 14 residues. Germline V CDR1 and CDR2: SGHTA, FQGTGA. Trimming took 2 bases from V and 1 from J, leaving 8 bases between them.

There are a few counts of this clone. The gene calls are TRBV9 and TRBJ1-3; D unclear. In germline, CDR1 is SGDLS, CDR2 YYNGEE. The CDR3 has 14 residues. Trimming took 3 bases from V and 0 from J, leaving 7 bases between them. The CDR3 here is CASSGMSSGNTIYF. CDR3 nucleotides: TGTGCCAGCAGCGGGATGAGCTCTGGAAACACCATATATTTT.

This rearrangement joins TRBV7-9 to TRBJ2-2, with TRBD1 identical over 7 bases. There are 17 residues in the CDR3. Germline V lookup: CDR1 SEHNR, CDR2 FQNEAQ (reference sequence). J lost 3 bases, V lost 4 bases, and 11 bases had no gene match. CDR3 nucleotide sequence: TGTGCCAGCAGCTCATACTTACAGGGGCGGGACACCGGGGAGCTGTTTTTT. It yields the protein CASSSYLQGRDTGELFF. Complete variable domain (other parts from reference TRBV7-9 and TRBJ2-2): DTGVSQNPRHKITKRGQNVTFRCDPISEHNRLYWYRQTLGQGPEFLTYFQNEAQLEKSRLLSDRFSAERPKGSFSTLEIQRTEQGDSAMYLCASSSYLQGRDTGELFFGEGSRLTVL.

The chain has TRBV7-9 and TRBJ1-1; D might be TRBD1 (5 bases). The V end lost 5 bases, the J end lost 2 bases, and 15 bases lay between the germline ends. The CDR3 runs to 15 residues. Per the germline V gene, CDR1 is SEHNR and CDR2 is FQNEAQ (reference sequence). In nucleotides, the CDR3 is TGTGCCAGCAGCCGCCTTTGGGGGGATAACACTGAAGCTTTCTTT. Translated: CASSRLWGDNTEAFF.

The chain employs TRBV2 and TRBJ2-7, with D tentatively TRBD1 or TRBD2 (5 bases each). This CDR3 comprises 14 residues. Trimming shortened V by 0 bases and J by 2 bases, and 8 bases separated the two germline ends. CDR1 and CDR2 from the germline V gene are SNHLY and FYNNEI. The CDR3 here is CASSEAGATYEQYF. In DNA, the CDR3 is TGTGCCAGCAGTGAAGCCGGGGCCACCTACGAGCAGTACTTC.

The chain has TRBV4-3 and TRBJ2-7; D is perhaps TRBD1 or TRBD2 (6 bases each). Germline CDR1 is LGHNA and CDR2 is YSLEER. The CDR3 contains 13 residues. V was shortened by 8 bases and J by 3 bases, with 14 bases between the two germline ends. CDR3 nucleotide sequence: TGCGCCAGCGGCCCCGGGGGCTTCTACGAGCAGTACTTC. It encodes CASGPGGFYEQYF.

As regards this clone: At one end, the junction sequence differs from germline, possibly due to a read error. The CDR3 DNA is TGTGCTAGCAGCTTAGCTGGACAGCAAGAGACCCAGTACTTC. It translates to CASSLAGQQETQYF. The chain couples TRBV7-7 to TRBJ2-5, with TRBD1 as a possible D gene (6 bases). The CDR3 totals 14 residues. The V gene's germline CDR1 is SSHAT and CDR2 FNYEAQ (reference sequence).

The chain's CDR3 is CSIGGTLAETQYF. Written as DNA, the CDR3 is TGCAGCATTGGGGGGACCCTCGCGGAGACCCAGTACTTC. The rearrangement uses TRBV29-1 and TRBJ2-5, with D tentatively TRBD2 (6 bases). CDR3 length: 13 amino acids. In germline, CDR1 is SQVTM, CDR2 ANQGSEA. V was pared by 8 bases and J by 5 bases, with 18 bases between.

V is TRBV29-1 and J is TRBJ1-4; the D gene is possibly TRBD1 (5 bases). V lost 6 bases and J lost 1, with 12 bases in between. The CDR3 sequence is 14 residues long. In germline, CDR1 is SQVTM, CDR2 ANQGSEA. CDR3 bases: TGCAGCGTCCGCCCAAGGGGAACTAATGAAAAACTGTTTTTT. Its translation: CSVRPRGTNEKLFF.

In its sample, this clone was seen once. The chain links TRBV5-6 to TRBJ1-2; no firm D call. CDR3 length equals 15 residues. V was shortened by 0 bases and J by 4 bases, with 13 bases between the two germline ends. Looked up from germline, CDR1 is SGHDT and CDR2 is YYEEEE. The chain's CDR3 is CASSLVAVRGYGYTF. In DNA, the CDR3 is TGTGCCAGCAGCTTGGTGGCAGTTCGAGGCTATGGCTACACCTTC. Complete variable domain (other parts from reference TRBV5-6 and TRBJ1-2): DAGVTQSPTHLIKTRGQQVTLRCSPKSGHDTVSWYQQALGQGPQFIFQYYEEEERQRGNFPDRFSGHQFPNYSSELNVNALLLGDSALYLCASSLVAVRGYGYTFGSGTRLTVV.

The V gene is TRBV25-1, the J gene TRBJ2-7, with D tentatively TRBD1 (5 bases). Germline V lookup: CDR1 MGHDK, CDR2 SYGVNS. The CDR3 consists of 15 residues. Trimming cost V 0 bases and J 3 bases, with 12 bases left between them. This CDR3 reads CASSEYKGVLYEQYF. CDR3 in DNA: TGTGCCAGCAGTGAATATAAAGGGGTTCTCTACGAGCAGTACTTC.

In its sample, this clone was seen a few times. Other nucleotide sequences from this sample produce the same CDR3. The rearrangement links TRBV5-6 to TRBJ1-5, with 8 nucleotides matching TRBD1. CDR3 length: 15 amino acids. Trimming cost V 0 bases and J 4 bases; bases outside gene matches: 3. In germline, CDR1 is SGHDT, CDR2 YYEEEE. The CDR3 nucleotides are TGTGCCAGCAGCTTGGGACAGGGGCCAAATCAGCCCCAGCATTTT. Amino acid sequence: CASSLGQGPNQPQHF.

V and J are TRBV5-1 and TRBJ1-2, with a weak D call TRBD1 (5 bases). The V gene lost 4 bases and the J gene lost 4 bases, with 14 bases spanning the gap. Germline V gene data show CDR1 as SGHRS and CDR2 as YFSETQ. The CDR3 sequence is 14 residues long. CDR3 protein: CASSPGGGGYGYTF. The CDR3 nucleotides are TGCGCCAGCAGCCCGGGCGGGGGTGGCTATGGCTACACCTTC.

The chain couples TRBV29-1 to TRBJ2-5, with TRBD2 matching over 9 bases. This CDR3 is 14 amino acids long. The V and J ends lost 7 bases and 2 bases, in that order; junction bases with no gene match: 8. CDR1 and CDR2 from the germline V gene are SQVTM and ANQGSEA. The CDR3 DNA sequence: TGCAGCGGGGTCCAGGCGGGGGGGCAAGAGACCCAGTACTTC. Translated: CSGVQAGGQETQYF. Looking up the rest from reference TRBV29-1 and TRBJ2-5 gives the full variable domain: SAVISQKPSRDICQRGTSLTIQCQVDSQVTMMFWYRQQPGQSLTLIATANQGSEATYESGFVIDKFPISRPNLTFSTLTVSNMSPEDSSIYLCSGVQAGGQETQYFGPGTRLLVL.

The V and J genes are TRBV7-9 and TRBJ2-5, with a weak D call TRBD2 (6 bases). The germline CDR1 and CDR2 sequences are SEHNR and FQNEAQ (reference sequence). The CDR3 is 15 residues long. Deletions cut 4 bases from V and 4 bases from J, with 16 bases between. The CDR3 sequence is CASSYSGDLLETQYF. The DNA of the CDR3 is TGTGCCAGCAGCTATTCCGGGGACTTACTAGAGACCCAGTACTTC.

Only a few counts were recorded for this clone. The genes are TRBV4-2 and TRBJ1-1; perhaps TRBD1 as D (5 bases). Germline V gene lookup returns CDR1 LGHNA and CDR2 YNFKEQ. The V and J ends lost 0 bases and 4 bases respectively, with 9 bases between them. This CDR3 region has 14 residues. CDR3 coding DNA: TGTGCCAGCAGCCAAGAGGCAGGGCTCACTGAAGCTTTCTTT. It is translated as CASSQEAGLTEAFF.